This TCR beta chain was identified in a study of Ad26.COV2.S vaccination and SARS-CoV-2 variants listed by TCRdb under 2021. Describing the broader study: Vaccine-arm donors were drawn from COV1001, a multicentre, randomized, double-blind, placebo-controlled phase I-IIa trial of Ad26.COV2.S in healthy adults. Throughout the experiments and outcome assessment, investigators stayed blinded to trial group allocation. Ad26.COV2.S was given intramuscularly at 5x10^10 or 1x10^11 viral particles, as a single shot or as two shots 56 days apart. Trial participants were randomized into five groups of five, in which low-dose or high-dose Ad26.COV2.S was given once or twice, or placebo was given on both occasions. Sequencing of the TCRbeta repertoire served to evaluate the specificity and breadth of SARS-CoV-2-reactive T cell receptors following Ad26.COV2.S vaccination. A total of around 32 samples were included in the TCR-sequenced set, comprising about 20 Ad26.COV2.S vaccine recipients, 5 placebo recipients and 8 SARS-CoV-2 convalescent individuals.

The immunoSEQ Assay was used to sequence TCRbeta CDR3 regions. After extraction, genomic DNA underwent amplification by bias-controlled multiplex PCR, followed by high-throughput sequencing. The published analysis was carried out like this. Collapsing and filtering of sequences were performed to quantify the absolute abundance of each unique TCRbeta CDR3 region. T cell fraction was estimated by normalizing TCRbeta template counts to usable DNA, which was measured by amplifying reference genes present in all nucleated cells. Repertoire TCRs were annotated as SARS-CoV-2-specific when V gene, CDR3 amino acid sequence and J gene were exactly matched to a known reactive TCR set. The reference SARS-CoV-2 TCR set came from MIRA and was filtered for enrichment in COVID-19-positive ImmuneCODE repertoires, removing public or cross-reactive TCRs. Drawing on the MIRA antigens, annotated TCRs were analysed further at the level of specific ORF or position within ORF. Breadth was defined as annotated unique rearrangements over total unique productive rearrangements; depth was the summed frequency of those rearrangements. Two-sided Wilcoxon rank-sum tests were applied when comparing TCR breadth between groups. TCRdb limited this immuneACCESS table to in-frame rearrangements with V and J called. A share of clones is missing; checked studies link under half to unresolved V genes, and the rest is unexplained. V, J and clone size were drawn from that table, and D and trimming were deduced from the DNA. In all, the sample holds under 550,000 clones, and 70% to 90% of those were seen once. In total, the top ten clones hold 3.6% of the sample.

Per the germline V gene (reference sequence), MNHEY is the CDR1 and SMNVEV is the CDR2. Unmatched junction bases come to 10, with V trimmed by 8 bases and J by 4 bases. The CDR3 has 14 amino acids, counting the end cysteine and phenylalanine. The only DNA kept is the CDR3, 42 bases in frame from the first base. The treatment or condition label for this specimen denotes: 15 to 20 received Ad26.COV2.S at low or high dose, single or two shots; about five received placebo; per-sample allocation not given. Repertoires of vaccine and placebo recipients were sequenced from samples collected on day 63 after the first injection. Between 29 July and 7 August 2020, Cohort 1b enrolled about 27 adults aged 18-55 years at one site in Boston, USA. Ad26.COV2.S was a replication-incompetent adenovirus type 26 vector that expressed a prefusion-stabilized SARS-CoV-2 spike protein derived from the original Wuhan strain.

As for this clone: What antigen it recognizes has not been identified. No base quality information exists; no much larger clone differs at one position.

Beyond this particular receptor, the publication reports: The authors noted that total T cell responses may have been underestimated by the TCR breadth and depth analyses. Comparable non-spike TCR breadth was observed between vaccine and placebo recipients, consistent with only spike being contained in the vaccine. After vaccination, spike-specific CD8+ and CD4+ T cell responses were reported to show substantial breadth. Compared with placebo recipients, Ad26.COV2.S recipients showed higher spike-specific TCR breadth (P = 0.0014). The study was not powered to compare responses between vaccine doses or regimens.

Sequences were derived from peripheral blood, sampled in a trial of Ad26.COV2.S vaccine versus placebo. The V and J segments used are TRBV27 and TRBJ1-1; 7 central nucleotides agree with TRBD1. The origin of this receptor is a person between 18 and 60 years old who received the Ad26.COV2.S COVID-19 vaccine or a placebo. The DNA is TGTGCCAGCGCTCAGGGGGGTAGGATCACTGAAGCTTTCTTT. The encoded protein is CASAQGGRITEAFF.